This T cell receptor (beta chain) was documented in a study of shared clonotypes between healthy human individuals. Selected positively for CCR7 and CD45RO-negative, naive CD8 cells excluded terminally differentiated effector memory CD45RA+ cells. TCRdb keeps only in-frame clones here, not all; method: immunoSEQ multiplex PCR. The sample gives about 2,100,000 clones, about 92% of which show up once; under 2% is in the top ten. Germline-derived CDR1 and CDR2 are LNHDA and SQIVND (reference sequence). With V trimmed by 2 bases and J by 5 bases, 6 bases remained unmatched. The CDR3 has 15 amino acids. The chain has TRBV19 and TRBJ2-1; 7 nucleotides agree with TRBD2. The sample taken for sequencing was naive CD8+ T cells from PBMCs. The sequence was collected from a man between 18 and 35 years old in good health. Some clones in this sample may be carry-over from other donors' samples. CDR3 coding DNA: TGTGCCAGTAGTATATCCAGCGGGAACAACAATGAGCAGTTCTTC. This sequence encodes CASSISSGNNNEQFF.